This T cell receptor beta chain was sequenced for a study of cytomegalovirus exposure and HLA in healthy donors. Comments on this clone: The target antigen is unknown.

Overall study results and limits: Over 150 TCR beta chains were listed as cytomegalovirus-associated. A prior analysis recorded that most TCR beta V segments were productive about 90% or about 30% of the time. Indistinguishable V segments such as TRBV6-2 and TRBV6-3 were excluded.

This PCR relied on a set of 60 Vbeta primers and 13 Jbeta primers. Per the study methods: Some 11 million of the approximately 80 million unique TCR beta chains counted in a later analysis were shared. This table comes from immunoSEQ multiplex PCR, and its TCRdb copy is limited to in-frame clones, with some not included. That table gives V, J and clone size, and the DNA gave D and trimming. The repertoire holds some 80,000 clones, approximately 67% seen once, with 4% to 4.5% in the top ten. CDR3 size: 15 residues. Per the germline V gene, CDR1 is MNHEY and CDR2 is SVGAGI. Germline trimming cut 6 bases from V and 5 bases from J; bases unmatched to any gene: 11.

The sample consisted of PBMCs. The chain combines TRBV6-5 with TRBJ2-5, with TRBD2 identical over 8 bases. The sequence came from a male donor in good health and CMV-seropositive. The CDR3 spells CASSPSGGRLETQYF. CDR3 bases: TGTGCCAGCAGCCCCAGCGGGGGAAGGCTGGAGACCCAGTACTTC.